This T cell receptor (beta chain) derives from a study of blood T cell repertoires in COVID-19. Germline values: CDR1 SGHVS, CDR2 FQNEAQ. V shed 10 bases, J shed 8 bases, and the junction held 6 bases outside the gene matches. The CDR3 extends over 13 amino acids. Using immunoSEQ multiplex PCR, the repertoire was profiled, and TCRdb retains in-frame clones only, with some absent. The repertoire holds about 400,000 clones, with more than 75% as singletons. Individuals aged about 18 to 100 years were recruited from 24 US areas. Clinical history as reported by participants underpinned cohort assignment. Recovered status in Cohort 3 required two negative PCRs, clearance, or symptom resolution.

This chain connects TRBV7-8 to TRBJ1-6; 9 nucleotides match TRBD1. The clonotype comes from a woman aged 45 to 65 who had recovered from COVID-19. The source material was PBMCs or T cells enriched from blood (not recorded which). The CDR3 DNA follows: TGTGCCACCAACCGGGACAGGGATTCACCCCTCCACTTT. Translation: CATNRDRDSPLHF.